The rows below give T cell receptor beta chains drawn from one sample of a study of identical twins. TCRdb reprocessed the 5' RACE reads via MiXCR and lists one record per CDR3 protein. Seen here are 350,000 to 600,000 distinct CDR3 sequences, more than 13% observed once, and the top ten hold roughly 0.5%. These data are also associated with another study on yellow fever vaccine responses in identical twins.

The sample was CD4+ T cells sorted from blood. Receptors were obtained from a woman aged 18 to 35 in good health. The CDR3 runs from the conserved cysteine through the conserved F or W. The order of the fields is D gene, V gene, CDR3 length, clone size, J gene, CDR3 DNA, CDR3 protein. The D gene is left open where the match is weak. Some rows mark clone size as missing; the rest say once, few, many or name a class of expanded clone.

>NA|TRBV25-1|12|few|TRBJ2-4
TGTGCCAGCTCAGCGTTGGGGAACATTCAGTACTTC
CASSALGNIQYF
>TRBD2|TRBV20-1|16|few|TRBJ2-5
TGCAGTGCTACCCCCTGGACTAGCGGGGTAGAGGAGACCCAGTACTTC
CSATPWTSGVEETQYF
>NA|TRBV15|13|NA|TRBJ2-1
TGTGCCACCAGCAGAGGTGGGGACAATGAGCAGTTCTTC
CATSRGGDNEQFF
>TRBD1|TRBV12-3/TRBV12-4|15|many|TRBJ2-1
TGTGCCAGCACCACGGACAGGGAGAACTACAATGAGCAGTTCTTC
CASTTDRENYNEQFF
>TRBD2|TRBV6-2/TRBV6-3|18|NA|TRBJ2-1
TGTGCCAGCAGCCGAGGGCTAGCGGGAGGTTTTAACTACAATGAGCAGTTCTTC
CASSRGLAGGFNYNEQFF
>TRBD1|TRBV28|13|NA|TRBJ2-1
TGTGCCAGCACGGGACAGGGGAACAATGAGCAGTTCTTC
CASTGQGNNEQFF
>NA|TRBV4-1|15|NA|TRBJ1-5
TGCGCCAGCAGCCACACAACCACTGGAAATCAGCCCCAGCATTTT
CASSHTTTGNQPQHF
>NA|TRBV7-2|15|NA|TRBJ2-5
TGTGCCAGCAGCTTAGAGCCAGGGATCGCAGAGACCCAGTACTTC
CASSLEPGIAETQYF
>NA|TRBV12-3/TRBV12-4|14|few|TRBJ1-1
TGTGCCAGCAGGTCGACAGACTTGAACACTGAAGCTTTCTTT
CASRSTDLNTEAFF
>TRBD2|TRBV29-1|14|many|TRBJ2-1
TGCAGCGTTGAAACTAGCGGGACCTACAATGAGCAGTTCTTC
CSVETSGTYNEQFF
>NA|TRBV7-9|16|NA|TRBJ2-5
TGTGCCAGCAGCTTAGGGACCACTTACGCTCAAGAGACCCAGTACTTC
CASSLGTTYAQETQYF
>TRBD2|TRBV20-1|17|few|TRBJ2-7
TGCAGTGCTGAGGGGTTCCGGTCGCGGGGGGGTTTTTACGAGCAGTACTTC
CSAEGFRSRGGFYEQYF
>NA|TRBV4-2|15|NA|TRBJ2-1
TGTGCCAGCAGCCAAGGGGGGGCCTCCTACAATGAGCAGTTCTTC
CASSQGGASYNEQFF
>TRBD2|TRBV5-1|18|few|TRBJ2-3
TGCGCCAGCAGCCCGGCCCCCGGGAGGGCCCTAAGCACAGATACGCAGTATTTT
CASSPAPGRALSTDTQYF
>TRBD2|TRBV5-1|16|many|TRBJ2-1
TGCGCCAGCAGCGGGACTAGCGGGGGAACCTACAATGAGCAGTTCTTC
CASSGTSGGTYNEQFF
>TRBD2|TRBV12-3/TRBV12-4|17|NA|TRBJ2-3
TGTGCCAGCAGTTCCCCCCCAGGGAGCGGGAGGACAGATACGCAGTATTTT
CASSSPPGSGRTDTQYF
>TRBD1|TRBV19|11|NA|TRBJ2-5
TGTGCCAGCGGACAGGAAGAGACCCAGTACTTC
CASGQEETQYF
>TRBD2|TRBV28|17|NA|TRBJ2-2
TGTGCCACCTACCCCTTCGGTAGCGGGAGGAACACCGGGGAGCTGTTTTTT
CATYPFGSGRNTGELFF
>TRBD2|TRBV9|13|few|TRBJ2-7
TGTGCCAGCAGCGTTAGCGGGGGGCCCGAGCAGTACTTC
CASSVSGGPEQYF
>TRBD2|TRBV5-1|17|NA|TRBJ2-1
TGCGCCAGCAGCTTGCTAAAGACTAGCGGGAGCGATAATGAGCAGTTCTTC
CASSLLKTSGSDNEQFF
>TRBD2|TRBV29-1|12|NA|TRBJ2-3
TGCAGCGGGGGACTAGCGGGAGATACGCAGTATTTT
CSGGLAGDTQYF
>NA|TRBV2|12|NA|TRBJ2-1
TGTGCCAGCACGAGCGCCCTCAATGAGCAGTTCTTC
CASTSALNEQFF
>NA|TRBV6-1|16|many|TRBJ2-3
TGTGCCAGCCGCCTCCGGCCAAACTCCATCACAGATACGCAGTATTTT
CASRLRPNSITDTQYF
>NA|TRBV19|12|NA|TRBJ1-2
TGTGCCAGTAGCAAGGGCCTCTATGGCTACACCTTC
CASSKGLYGYTF
>TRBD1|TRBV29-1|14|once|TRBJ2-7
TGCAGCGTAGGCCAGGAGACAGGGATAGGCGAGCAGTACTTC
CSVGQETGIGEQYF
>TRBD2|TRBV24-1|14|NA|TRBJ2-2
TGTGCCGCCAGTGGACTAGCGGCCACCGGGGAGCTGTTTTTT
CAASGLAATGELFF
>NA|TRBV19|10|many|TRBJ2-2
TGTGCCAGTAGTCCCGGGGAGCTGTTTTTT
CASSPGELFF
>NA|TRBV29-1|13|few|TRBJ2-7
TGCAGCGTTGGCCGGGGTGCGGCCTACGAGCAGTACTTC
CSVGRGAAYEQYF
>NA|TRBV24-1|13|few|TRBJ2-3
TGTGCCACGGGCCCCGGAGGGGCAGATACGCAGTATTTT
CATGPGGADTQYF
>NA|TRBV6-2/TRBV6-3|13|NA|TRBJ2-3
TGTGCCAGCAGCCACCCGCCCACAGATACGCAGTATTTT
CASSHPPTDTQYF
>TRBD1|TRBV6-5|16|few|TRBJ2-7
TGTGCCAGCAGTTACTTGGGATTACAGGGGAAGTACGAGCAGTACTTC
CASSYLGLQGKYEQYF
>NA|TRBV12-3/TRBV12-4|20|few|TRBJ2-3
TGTGCCAGCAGGGGCCCAGGAATCTCGTCGGCTAACAAAGTGGTGGATACGCAGTATTTT
CASRGPGISSANKVVDTQYF
>TRBD2|TRBV7-9|15|few|TRBJ2-1
TGTGCCAGCAGCTTCAGCTCAGCGGGAGCCAGTGAGCAGTTCTTC
CASSFSSAGASEQFF
>TRBD2|TRBV4-2|16|few|TRBJ2-7
TGTGCCAGCAGCCAAGTCCTCGCGGGGGGGAAGGACGAGCAGTACTTC
CASSQVLAGGKDEQYF
>NA|TRBV28|12|NA|TRBJ2-1
TGTGCCAGCAGCGCGCGGCGGGATGAGCAGTTCTTC
CASSARRDEQFF
>NA|TRBV5-1|14|NA|TRBJ2-7
TGCGCCAGCAGCGCCCGGTCGCAGGGCGGCGAGCAGTACTTC
CASSARSQGGEQYF
>NA|TRBV21-1|13|NA|TRBJ2-1
TGTGCCAGCGGGAAGGGAACCTACAATGAGCAGTTCTTC
CASGKGTYNEQFF
>NA|TRBV7-2|15|many|TRBJ2-3
TGTGCCAGCAGCTTAGAGGTGGCAAGGACAGATACGCAGTATTTT
CASSLEVARTDTQYF
>NA|TRBV29-1|14|NA|TRBJ2-2
TGCAGCGTGGGACGGACCGGCGCAACCGGGGAGCTGTTTTTT
CSVGRTGATGELFF
>NA|TRBV7-9|17|few|TRBJ1-6
TGTGCCAGCAGCACAAGTGAGCGGAGCTCCTATAATTCACCCCTCCACTTT
CASSTSERSSYNSPLHF
>TRBD1|TRBV27|15|NA|TRBJ2-3
TGTGCCAGCAGAATGGGGACAGCCCTAACAGATACGCAGTATTTT
CASRMGTALTDTQYF
>TRBD1|TRBV30|13|few|TRBJ2-2
TGTGCCTGGACCGACAGGGGATCCGGGGAGCTGTTTTTT
CAWTDRGSGELFF